These 11 T cell receptor beta chains originate from one sample sequenced in a study of response to subunit inactivated influenza vaccine. TCRdb fed the RT-PCR reads into MiXCR, producing one record per CDR3 protein. Of some 640,000 distinct CDR3 sequences in the sample, 11% to 15% were seen once. The sequencing here drew on PBMCs from blood, taken 14 days before vaccination. The receptors shown here come from a man aged 50 or older who received an inactivated influenza vaccine.

There are a few counts of this clonotype. The chain recombines TRBV14 with TRBJ2-2, with unresolved D. This CDR3 spans 13 amino acids. Germline CDR1 SGHDN, CDR2 FVKESK. V was clipped by 9 bases and J by 3 bases, with 11 bases between them. In DNA, the CDR3 is TGTGCCAGTACCAGGCAGTACACCGGGGAGCTGTTTTTT. It specifies CASTRQYTGELFF.

The chain uses TRBV20-1 and TRBJ2-1; 9 bases match TRBD2. This CDR3 spans 11 amino acids. Germline V lookup: CDR1 DFQATT, CDR2 SNEGSKA (reference sequence). V dropped 6 bases and J dropped 12; count of bases not matched to a gene: 6. CDR3 residues: CSAYSGRTQFF. The CDR3 DNA sequence: TGCAGTGCGTATAGCGGGAGAACGCAGTTCTTC.

This clonotype was found many times. CDR3: CASSLLGQNTEQYF. The CDR3 region has the DNA TGTGCCAGCAGCTTACTGGGACAGAACACCGAGCAGTACTTC. V usage is TRBV11-2 and J usage is TRBJ2-7; the match to TRBD1 covers 7 bases. CDR1 is SGHAT, CDR2 FQNNGV, per germline. The V and J ends lost 2 bases and 6 bases, in that order; junction bases with no gene match: 7. CDR3 length: 14 amino acids. Together with reference TRBV11-2 and TRBJ2-7, the CDR3 gives the full variable domain: EAGVAQSPRYKIIEKRQSVAFWCNPISGHATLYWYQQILGQGPKLLIQFQNNGVVDDSQLPKDRFSAERLKGVDSTLKIQPAKLEDSAVYLCASSLLGQNTEQYFGPGTRLTVT.

This clonotype turned up a few times. The chain has TRBV6-4 and TRBJ1-5, with D uncertain. Germline CDR1 and CDR2: MRHNA and SNTAGT. The V and J ends lost 3 bases and 5 bases respectively, with 8 bases between them. There are 13 residues in the CDR3. The chain's CDR3 is CASSEVRDQPQHF. The DNA for the CDR3 is TGTGCCAGCAGTGAAGTAAGGGATCAGCCCCAGCATTTT.

The chain recombines TRBV12-3 or TRBV12-4 with TRBJ1-1, with D possibly TRBD1 on 5 matching bases. V gave up 6 bases and J gave up 5 bases, with 19 bases separating them. This CDR3 has 15 amino acids. The CDR3 DNA sequence: TGTGCCAGCAGATCCCCAGCGGGACCCGGGACTGAAGCTTTCTTT. This encodes CASRSPAGPGTEAFF.

This clonotype was picked up a small number of times. This sequence joins TRBV6-1 and TRBJ2-3; TRBD2 aligns across 8 bases. Losses at the gene ends were 6 bases for V and 7 bases for J; bases not matched to a gene: 6. CDR1 and CDR2 (germline): MNHNS, SASEGT. There are 13 residues in the CDR3. The CDR3 nucleotides read TGTGCCAGCAGCCCCGTAGCGGGAAATACGCAGTATTTT. Translating it yields CASSPVAGNTQYF.

This clonotype came up a few times. The V call is TRBV12-3 or TRBV12-4, the J call TRBJ2-3; D is tentatively TRBD1 or TRBD2 (5 bases each). Between the trimmed V and J ends, which lost 3 bases and 3 bases, there was a span of 22 bases. The CDR3 covers 18 residues. This CDR3 is CASSFRGRWGQGTDTQYF. CDR3 bases: TGTGCCAGCAGTTTCCGGGGTCGGTGGGGCCAGGGTACAGATACGCAGTATTTT.

This clonotype has ten or more counts. The chain recombines TRBV7-2 with TRBJ2-3; 7 bases match TRBD1. CDR1 is SGHTA, CDR2 FQGNSA, per germline. This CDR3 comprises 14 residues. The V gene end was trimmed by 6 bases and the J gene end by 3 bases; junction bases not matched to a gene: 6. CDR3 sequence: CASSPRRGTDTQYF. DNA of the CDR3: TGTGCCAGCAGTCCCCGCAGGGGGACAGATACGCAGTATTTT.

The rearrangement uses TRBV11-2 and TRBJ2-7; D assignment may be TRBD1 or TRBD2 (5 bases each). Germline V gene sequence: CDR1 SGHAT, CDR2 FQNNGV. V was clipped by 5 bases and J by 2 bases, with 19 bases between them. The CDR3 is 16 residues long. For the CDR3, the DNA is TGTGCCAGCAGCCCAAAGGGACGCAAGCACCCCTACGAGCAGTACTTC. Translated, it gives CASSPKGRKHPYEQYF.

This rearrangement joins TRBV20-1 to TRBJ2-7; D is possibly TRBD2 (6 bases). V was clipped by 1 base and J by 1 base, with 14 bases between them. The CDR3 is made up of 15 amino acids. Germline V gene sequence: CDR1 DFQATT, CDR2 SNEGSKA (reference sequence). The DNA for the CDR3 is TGCAGTGCTAGAGTGGACGGGAGACTTTCCTACGAGCAGTACTTC. It encodes CSARVDGRLSYEQYF.

The chain carries TRBV20-1 and TRBJ2-1, with TRBD2 matching 9 bases. Trimming cost V 3 bases and J 3 bases; bases outside gene matches: 6. CDR1 DFQATT and CDR2 SNEGSKA come from the germline V gene (reference sequence). This CDR3 region has 15 residues. In DNA form, the CDR3 reads TGCAGTGCTAGGCTTAGCGGGAGAGGCTACAATGAGCAGTTCTTC. Translation gives CSARLSGRGYNEQFF.